The entry below describes one T cell receptor (beta chain). The antigen is not known. The sample comes from a study of shared clonotypes between healthy human individuals. Study-level information: Three CD4 naive, three CD4 memory, two CD8 naive and one CD8 memory plate were used per donor.

Naive CD8 cells were CD45RO-negative, positively selected for CCR7, excluding terminally differentiated effector memory CD45RA+ cells. Every contributor of samples was a Caucasian grown-up residing in Nashville, Tennessee. TCRdb's copy holds only in-frame clones and misses some; the assay was immunoSEQ multiplex PCR. Among roughly 2 million clones listed, around 96% were seen once. Study findings and constraints: Larger richness was generally estimated for naive than memory subsets. Generation probability values for non-shared clonotypes were lower than those for clonotypes shared by all four donors.

The length of the CDR3 is 12 residues. Germline CDR1 and CDR2: MGHRA and YSYEKL. The V end lost 6 bases, the J end lost 1 base, and 6 bases lay between the germline ends. This clonotype originated in a man in his late teens or twenties in good health. The source material was naive CD8+ T cells sorted from blood. The J gene is TRBJ1-1, the V gene TRBV4-1; D is perhaps TRBD1 (6 bases). DNA of the CDR3: TGCGCCAGCAGGGGACAGAACACTGAAGCTTTCTTT. This sequence encodes CASRGQNTEAFF.